These 15 T cell receptor beta chains share one sample of origin, sequenced in a study of blood T cell repertoires in COVID-19. Profiling relied on immunoSEQ multiplex PCR, and the TCRdb table lists in-frame clones only, not all of them. The sample includes tens of thousands of clones, over 75% of them seen just once. The sequenced sample was peripheral blood. All receptors derive from a woman in her seventies with acute or convalescent COVID-19.

This clone was observed a handful of times. The V call is TRBV25-1, the J call TRBJ2-2; TRBD1 might be the D (6 bases). The ends were cut back, 6 bases at V and 6 bases at J, with 14 bases in the middle. The germline V gene has CDR1 MGHDK and CDR2 SYGVNS. The CDR3 covers 14 residues. This CDR3 reads CASRLGTMAGELFF. Written as DNA, the CDR3 is TGTGCCAGCAGGCTCGGGACAATGGCCGGGGAGCTGTTTTTT. Full variable domain (remainder filled in from reference TRBV25-1 and TRBJ2-2): EADIYQTPRYLVIGTGKKITLECSQTMGHDKMYWYQQDPGMELHLIHYSYGVNSTEKGDLSSESTVSRIRTEHFPLTLESARPSHTSQYLCASRLGTMAGELFFGEGSRLTVL.

The chain carries TRBV28 and TRBJ1-1, with unresolved D. The CDR3 has 14 residues. V was trimmed by 2 bases and J by 4 bases, leaving 11 bases between them. Germline V lookup: CDR1 MDHEN, CDR2 SYDVKM. The chain's CDR3 is CASSLELVVTEAFF. Written as DNA, the CDR3 is TGTGCCAGCAGTTTAGAACTCGTAGTCACTGAAGCTTTCTTT.

V and J are TRBV5-8 and TRBJ1-5; perhaps TRBD1 as D (5 bases). This CDR3 spans 15 amino acids. The V and J ends lost 4 bases and 0 bases respectively, with 11 bases between them. Per the germline V gene, CDR1 is SGHTS and CDR2 is YDEGEE. The CDR3 DNA reads TGTGCCAGCAGCGGGCAGGGCTATAGCAATCAGCCCCAGCATTTT. This encodes CASSGQGYSNQPQHF.

This chain links TRBV7-9 with TRBJ1-1, with D maybe TRBD1 (6 bases). The CDR3 runs 14 residues. V lost 3 bases and J lost 5, with 13 bases in between. Germline V gives CDR1 SEHNR, CDR2 FQNEAQ (reference sequence). DNA of the CDR3: TGTGCCAGCAGCTTTCAGGGGAGCGCAACTGAAGCTTTCTTT. This sequence encodes CASSFQGSATEAFF.

Remarks on this clone: Other nucleotide sequences in the sample specify the same CDR3. V usage is TRBV6-2 or TRBV6-3 and J usage is TRBJ2-7; weak D call: TRBD1 (6 bases). The CDR3 extends over 12 amino acids. Trimming pared 4 bases from V and 2 bases from J, leaving 6 bases between. Per the germline V gene, CDR1 is MNHEY and CDR2 is SVGEGT. This CDR3 reads CASSSGAYEQYV. In nucleotides, the CDR3 is TGTGCCAGCAGTTCAGGGGCCTACGAGCAGTACGTC.

J is TRBJ2-2 and V is TRBV27; 9 bases fit TRBD1. CDR1 is MNHEY and CDR2 is SMNVEV in the germline V gene (reference sequence). Losses at the gene ends were 3 bases for V and 6 bases for J; bases not matched to a gene: 5. The CDR3 has 15 residues. As DNA, the CDR3 is TGTGCCAGCAGTTTTGGGGACAGGGACCCCGGGGAGCTGTTTTTT. As protein: CASSFGDRDPGELFF.

The rearrangement joins TRBV29-1 to TRBJ1-2; 9 nucleotides agree with TRBD1. CDR3 length equals 13 residues. With 6 bases clipped from V and 4 bases from J, the junction kept 6 bases outside the gene matches. Germline assignment: CDR1 SQVTM and CDR2 ANQGSEA. The CDR3 DNA sequence: TGCAGCGTGGAAATGACAGGGGGCTATGGCTACACCTTC. Its protein is CSVEMTGGYGYTF.

CDR3 sequence reads: CASSPTAGGSEQYV. CDR3 nucleotides: TGTGCCAGTAGTCCCACCGCAGGGGGCAGTGAGCAGTACGTC. J is TRBJ2-7 and V is TRBV19, with 8 positions matching TRBD1. This CDR3 has 14 amino acids. Germline V gene sequence: CDR1 LNHDA, CDR2 SQIVND (reference sequence). The V gene end was trimmed by 5 bases and the J gene end by 7 bases; junction bases not matched to a gene: 10.

The V call is TRBV9, the J call TRBJ2-1, with a possible D match to TRBD2 (6 bases). This CDR3 comprises 13 residues. Germline loops: CDR1 SGDLS, CDR2 YYNGEE. The V end was cut by 0 bases, the J end by 9 bases, with 10 bases between. CDR3 protein: CASSVELAAEQFF. CDR3 sequence (DNA): TGTGCCAGCAGCGTAGAACTAGCAGCTGAGCAGTTCTTC.

The chain has TRBV7-9 and TRBJ1-1; D might be TRBD1 (5 bases). Looked up from germline, CDR1 is SEHNR and CDR2 is FQNEAQ (reference sequence). This CDR3 has 13 amino acids. V lost 5 bases and J lost 11, with 18 bases in between. The CDR3: CASSPPGDHRAFF. The CDR3 region has the DNA TGTGCCAGCAGCCCTCCGGGAGACCACAGGGCTTTCTTT.

The V call is TRBV5-1, the J call TRBJ2-1; the D gene is possibly TRBD2 (5 bases). The V end was cut by 4 bases, the J end by 8 bases, with 19 bases between. The germline gives CDR1 SGHRS, CDR2 YFSETQ. CDR3 length equals 15 residues. CDR3: CASSPHTSASDEQFF. The CDR3 DNA reads TGCGCCAGCAGCCCCCACACTAGTGCCAGCGATGAGCAGTTCTTC. Full variable domain (remainder filled in from reference TRBV5-1 and TRBJ2-1): KAGVTQTPRYLIKTRGQQVTLSCSPISGHRSVSWYQQTPGQGLQFLFEYFSETQRNKGNFPGRFSGRQFSNSRSEMNVSTLELGDSALYLCASSPHTSASDEQFFGPGTRLTVL.

The V gene is TRBV7-2, the J gene TRBJ1-5, with no clear D. Trimming pared 5 bases from V and 5 bases from J, leaving 16 bases between. The CDR3 contains 15 residues. Germline-derived CDR1 and CDR2 are SGHTA and FQGNSA. Here the CDR3 reads CASSESGQPHQPQHF. The CDR3 region has the DNA TGTGCCAGCAGCGAATCAGGCCAGCCGCATCAGCCCCAGCATTTT. The full variable domain, its missing parts supplied by reference TRBV7-2 and TRBJ1-5, is GAGVSQSPSNKVTEKGKDVELRCDPISGHTALYWYRQSLGQGLEFLIYFQGNSAPDKSGLPSDRFSAERTGGSVSTLTIQRTQQEDSAVYLCASSESGQPHQPQHFGDGTRLSIL.

The chain couples TRBV7-2 to TRBJ2-1; 8 positions agree with TRBD2. The J segment lost 3 bases and the V segment lost 0 bases, leaving 1 base of the junction unmatched. The CDR3 length is 15 residues. Germline-derived CDR1 and CDR2 are SGHTA and FQGNSA. The CDR3 here is CASSLASGDYNEQFF. CDR3 DNA sequence: TGTGCCAGCAGCTTAGCTAGCGGGGACTACAATGAGCAGTTCTTC.

The rearrangement uses TRBV7-2 and TRBJ1-2, with TRBD1 identical over 8 bases. V lost 5 bases, J lost 2 bases, and 4 bases stayed unmatched. The CDR3 is made up of 14 amino acids. Germline CDR1 reads SGHTA; CDR2 reads FQGNSA. The CDR3 region has the DNA TGTGCCAGCAGCCTCCGGGACAGGAACTATGGCTACACCTTC. Protein: CASSLRDRNYGYTF.

In its sample, this clone was seen once. J is TRBJ1-4 and V is TRBV5-6; 9 bases agree with TRBD1. Unmatched junction bases numbered 9, after V lost 4 bases and J lost 8 bases. The CDR3 sequence is 15 residues long. CDR1 is SGHDT and CDR2 is YYEEEE in the germline V gene. The CDR3 DNA sequence: TGTGCCAGCAGCCTTACCGGGACAGGGTCCGAAAAACTGTTTTTT. As protein: CASSLTGTGSEKLFF.